Listed below are T cell receptor beta chains from one sample, sequenced in a study of response to subunit inactivated influenza vaccine. TCRdb analysed the RT-PCR reads with MiXCR anew, one entry per CDR3 protein. The data hold around 710,000 distinct CDR3 sequences, with roughly 13% observed a single time. Specimen: PBMCs from blood, collected 14 to 15 days before vaccination. These receptors were collected from a man over 45 who received an inactivated influenza vaccine. The CDR3 runs from the conserved cysteine through the conserved F or W. D genes are given only for firm matches. Size values are once, few and many counts, or a class for expanded clones, and some rows have none.

j_call | v_call | d_call | clone_size | cdr3_length | cdr3_aa | cdr3_nt
TRBJ2-7 | TRBV5-5 | - | - | 14 | CASTPVGLPYEQYF | TGTGCCAGCACCCCGGTGGGGTTACCCTACGAGCAGTACTTC
TRBJ2-5 | TRBV20-1 | TRBD2 | - | 18 | CSARGAALAGGLSWTQYF | TGCAGTGCTAGAGGTGCTGCACTAGCGGGGGGCCTTTCGTGGACCCAGTACTTC
TRBJ1-1 | TRBV7-9 | TRBD1 | few | 14 | CATHRQGLNTEAFF | TGTGCCACCCATCGACAGGGGTTGAACACTGAAGCTTTCTTT
TRBJ1-1 | TRBV5-5 | - | - | 13 | CASSPEGLSEAFF | TGTGCCAGCAGCCCCGAAGGTCTCTCTGAAGCTTTCTTT
TRBJ2-7 | TRBV5-1 | - | many | 13 | CASSSGRPYEQYF | TGCGCCAGCAGCTCTGGACGGCCCTACGAGCAGTACTTC
TRBJ2-1 | TRBV12-3/TRBV12-4 | - | few | 16 | CASSLMGGGGYNEQFF | TGTGCCAGCAGTTTAATGGGGGGAGGTGGTTACAATGAGCAGTTCTTC
TRBJ2-7 | TRBV12-3/TRBV12-4 | - | - | 14 | CASSPRQVSYEQYF | TGTGCCAGCAGTCCACGACAGGTCTCCTACGAGCAGTACTTC
TRBJ2-1 | TRBV20-1 | - | few | 15 | CSASSTSTPRNEQFF | TGCAGTGCTAGTTCCACTAGCACCCCGAGGAATGAGCAGTTCTTC
TRBJ2-5 | TRBV4-2 | - | few | 16 | CASSQGLGGSGETQYF | TGTGCCAGCAGCCAGGGACTCGGAGGGTCCGGGGAGACCCAGTACTTC
TRBJ2-7 | TRBV4-3 | - | few | 14 | CASSQDYGVYEQYF | TGCGCCAGCAGCCAAGATTATGGGGTCTACGAGCAGTACTTC
TRBJ1-6 | TRBV11-2 | - | - | 13 | CASSARTDSPLHF | TGTGCCAGCAGCGCAAGGACAGATTCACCCCTCCACTTT
TRBJ2-7 | TRBV7-8 | TRBD2 | - | 17 | CASSRLPGLGASLQQYF | TGTGCCAGCAGCCGTCTGCCGGGACTAGGGGCTTCCTTGCAGCAGTACTTC
TRBJ2-1 | TRBV10-3 | TRBD1 | - | 17 | CAISESEGGGFDNEQFF | TGTGCCATCAGTGAGTCCGAAGGGGGCGGCTTCGACAATGAGCAGTTCTTC
TRBJ2-5 | TRBV20-1 | - | few | 12 | CSAHAGLETQYF | TGCAGTGCCCACGCAGGGTTGGAGACCCAGTACTTC
TRBJ2-7 | TRBV20-1 | - | - | 13 | CSAIKDSSYEQYF | TGCAGTGCTATCAAGGACAGCTCCTACGAGCAGTACTTC
TRBJ2-1 | TRBV11-1 | - | many | 13 | CASSLEAGPEQFF | TGTGCCAGCAGCTTAGAAGCCGGACCTGAGCAGTTCTTC
TRBJ1-3 | TRBV15 | - | few | 17 | CATSRDLTPAGGNTIYF | TGTGCCACCAGCAGAGATCTGACCCCTGCGGGCGGAAACACCATATATTTT
TRBJ2-1 | TRBV7-2 | - | - | 14 | CASSLQGRGNEQFF | TGTGCCAGCAGCTTACAGGGACGGGGCAATGAGCAGTTCTTC
TRBJ1-6 | TRBV20-1 | - | - | 14 | CSARDRDGPSPLHF | TGCAGTGCTAGAGATAGGGACGGACCTAGCCCCCTCCACTTT
TRBJ2-6 | TRBV27 | - | - | 16 | CASSLTAPSGANVLTF | TGTGCCAGCAGTCTGACAGCACCTTCTGGGGCCAACGTCCTGACTTTC
TRBJ2-2 | TRBV20-1 | - | few | 13 | CSANPARTGELFF | TGCAGTGCAAACCCCGCCCGGACTGGGGAGCTGTTTTTT
TRBJ2-7 | TRBV7-6 | - | - | 16 | CASSGYRDSEPYEQYF | TGTGCCAGCAGCGGTTACCGGGACTCCGAACCCTACGAGCAGTACTTC
TRBJ2-5 | TRBV28 | - | few | 17 | CASSLWPRGGTKETQYF | TGTGCCAGCAGTTTATGGCCCCGAGGAGGGACGAAAGAGACCCAGTACTTC
TRBJ1-5 | TRBV7-2 | TRBD1 | many | 15 | CASSLVGTDGQPQHF | TGTGCCAGCAGCTTAGTTGGGACAGACGGGCAGCCCCAGCATTTT
TRBJ1-1 | TRBV11-2 | - | - | 13 | CASSLNVHTEAFF | TGTGCCAGCAGCTTAAACGTCCACACTGAAGCTTTCTTT
TRBJ2-5 | TRBV20-1 | TRBD1 | - | 15 | CSAPTAGGAKETQYF | TGCAGTGCCCCCACGGCAGGGGGCGCAAAGGAGACCCAGTACTTC
TRBJ2-2 | TRBV29-1 | - | many | 14 | CSAVTGTPTGELFF | TGCAGCGCTGTAACAGGGACACCCACCGGGGAGCTGTTTTTT
TRBJ2-1 | TRBV15 | - | many | 15 | CATSRSRFDGLEQFF | TGTGCCACCAGCAGATCACGATTTGATGGGTTGGAGCAGTTCTTC
TRBJ2-6 | TRBV5-5 | - | - | 16 | CASSQRRDSGANVLTF | TGTGCCAGCAGCCAGAGAAGGGACTCTGGGGCCAACGTCCTGACTTTC
TRBJ2-1 | TRBV6-2/TRBV6-3 | TRBD1 | - | 16 | CASSYFNRGVNNEQFF | TGTGCCAGCAGTTATTTTAACAGGGGTGTTAACAATGAGCAGTTCTTC
TRBJ2-3 | TRBV27 | TRBD2 | few | 14 | CASNAGESTDTQYF | TGTGCCAGCAACGCGGGGGAGAGCACAGATACGCAGTATTTT
TRBJ2-2 | TRBV4-3 | - | few | 17 | CASSQLIGGRAGGELFF | TGCGCCAGCAGCCAGCTCATAGGGGGGAGGGCCGGCGGGGAGCTGTTTTTT
TRBJ1-5 | TRBV29-1 | TRBD1 | - | 13 | CSVGETGGQPQHF | TGCAGCGTTGGTGAGACAGGGGGTCAGCCCCAGCATTTT
TRBJ2-7 | TRBV28 | - | - | 12 | CASSLLVKEQYF | TGTGCCAGCAGTTTATTGGTGAAAGAGCAGTACTTC
TRBJ2-7 | TRBV5-1 | - | - | 14 | CASSLGSTLYEQYF | TGCGCCAGCAGCTTGGGTTCTACCCTTTACGAGCAGTACTTC
TRBJ2-3 | TRBV20-1 | TRBD2 | few | 12 | CSAQRGTDTQYF | TGCAGTGCCCAGCGGGGGACCGATACGCAGTATTTT
TRBJ2-7 | TRBV6-5 | - | many | 11 | CASSYSAEQYF | TGTGCCAGCAGTTACTCAGCCGAGCAGTACTTC
TRBJ1-1 | TRBV4-3 | - | many | 12 | CASSRDGTQAFF | TGCGCCAGCAGCCGCGACGGAACCCAAGCTTTCTTT
TRBJ2-2 | TRBV12-3/TRBV12-4 | - | - | 13 | CASNWGNTGELFF | TGTGCCAGCAATTGGGGTAACACCGGGGAGCTGTTTTTT
TRBJ2-1 | TRBV7-9 | TRBD2 | many | 15 | CASSSPGLAVNEQFF | TGTGCCAGCAGCTCGCCGGGACTAGCGGTCAATGAGCAGTTCTTC
TRBJ1-5 | TRBV4-2 | - | - | 15 | CASSQVGAGDQPQHF | TGTGCCAGCAGCCAAGTGGGCGCAGGGGATCAGCCCCAGCATTTT
TRBJ2-7 | TRBV20-1 | TRBD2 | many | 17 | CSARDLLAGGYSYEQYF | TGCAGTGCTAGAGATTTGCTCGCGGGAGGATACTCCTACGAGCAGTACTTC
TRBJ2-7 | TRBV6-1 | TRBD2 | - | 16 | CASSELGSGRTYEQYF | TGTGCCAGCAGTGAATTAGGTAGCGGGCGCACCTACGAGCAGTACTTC
TRBJ2-1 | TRBV12-3/TRBV12-4 | - | - | 16 | CASSLGSAGQYNEQFF | TGTGCCAGCAGTTTAGGTAGTGCAGGGCAGTACAATGAGCAGTTCTTC
TRBJ2-1 | TRBV5-1 | TRBD2 | - | 16 | CASSLDVGRTSNEQFF | TGCGCCAGCAGCTTGGATGTCGGGAGGACGAGCAATGAGCAGTTCTTC
TRBJ2-1 | TRBV14 | - | - | 18 | CASSQAAAAAAFNNEQFF | TGTGCCAGCAGCCAAGCCGCAGCAGCGGCCGCTTTTAACAATGAGCAGTTCTTC
TRBJ1-2 | TRBV15 | TRBD1 | - | 14 | CATSRDRDSRLYTF | TGTGCCACCAGCAGAGACCGGGACAGCAGGCTCTACACCTTC
TRBJ1-2 | TRBV4-3 | - | - | 14 | CASSQGRVPYGYTF | TGCGCCAGCAGCCAAGGGAGGGTTCCCTATGGCTACACCTTC
TRBJ2-3 | TRBV5-1 | TRBD2 | - | 15 | CASQTSGGTTDTQYF | TGCGCCAGCCAAACTAGCGGGGGGACCACAGATACGCAGTATTTT